The 10 T cell receptor delta chains below were found in one sample sequenced in a study of Vγ9Vδ2 T cells in congenital toxoplasmosis. A single-tube template-switch cDNA reaction was primed with TRGC- and TRDC-specific primers. Both the TRGC1 and TRGC2 constant genes were targeted by the TRGC primer. TCRdb processed the reads again with the CATT caller. Among several hundred delta-chain clones, around half were seen once, and the ten largest hold about 62%. The material sequenced was gamma-delta T cells from blood. The receptors were gathered from a child under 10 years old born to a mother with Toxoplasma gondii infection during pregnancy, either congenitally infected or uninfected (not recorded which).

In this sample, this clone is hyperexpanded. Other nucleotide sequences in the sample specify the same CDR3. The chain combines TRAV38-2/DV8 with TRDJ1; 10 bases map to TRDD3. The CDR3 is 19 amino acids. In germline, CDR1 is TSESDYY, CDR2 QEAYKQQN. The J segment lost 1 base and the V segment lost 2 bases, leaving 14 bases of the junction unmatched. Written as DNA, the CDR3 is TGTGCTTATAGGAGGGCTTCCTACGAGGGGGATACGGGCACCGATAAACTCATCTTT. It yields the protein CAYRRASYEGDTGTDKLIF.

Turning to this clone: This probably arose from a read error, given a far larger clone one base away. The genes are TRDV3 and TRDJ1; 13 bases match TRDD3. No J gene is reported in TCRdb; it was inferred here by comparing the DNA with germline. There are 19 residues in the CDR3. V gave up 3 bases and J gave up 10 bases; unmatched junction bases: 26. From germline, CDR1 is TVYSNPD and CDR2 GDNSRS (reference sequence). The CDR3 loop is CAFPTFLLPSTGGYGGLIF. CDR3 nucleotides: TGTGCCTTCCCCACCTTCCTACTTCCGAGTACTGGGGGATACGGAGGACTCATCTTT.

A word on this clone: The protein in TCRdb stems from a much larger clone and differs at residue 8 from this DNA's translation, likely a read error; here the protein is translated from the DNA. This chain connects TRDV2 to TRDJ1, with 8 bases lining up with TRDD3. Since TCRdb gives no J gene, matching the DNA to germline was used here to assign it. The CDR3 is 18 residues long. The germline V gene has CDR1 GEAIGNYY and CDR2 EKD. Trimming took 4 bases from V and 4 from J; bases not matched to a gene: 19. The CDR3 spells CACDLLRRGITSHDKLIF. The CDR3 DNA reads as TGTGCCTGTGATCTTCTCCGCCGGGGGATAACTTCCCACGATAAACTCATCTTT.

The V gene is uncalled and the J gene is TRDJ1; TRDD3, as called in the table, went unchecked against the DNA. The CDR3 consists of 18 residues. The CDR3 DNA follows: TGTGCCTTTAAGTGCCCCTCAGACGTGAAGGATACCATCGATAAACTCATCTTT. Its translation: CAFKCPSDVKDTIDKLIF.

In regard to this clone: This likely traces to a read error, being one base from a far larger clone. The identical CDR3 is also encoded by other nucleotide sequences in the sample. This chain joins TRDV2 and TRDJ2; unclear D gene. TCRdb lists no J gene, so it was determined here by aligning the DNA to germline. The germline CDR1 and CDR2 sequences are GEAIGNYY and EKD. Trimming left V 3 bases short and J 2 bases short, with 15 bases between. The CDR3 has 16 residues. CDR3 sequence reads: CACDSPWTALTAQLFF. The CDR3 region has the DNA TGTGCCTGTGACTCTCCCTGGACCGCATTGACAGCACAACTCTTCTTT.

To note about this clone: Only one base separates this from a far larger clonotype, so it likely reflects a read error. This specimen includes other DNA sequences encoding the same CDR3. Here the V gene is TRDV1, but the J gene went uncalled; TRDD3 is taken as the D call from the table, unchecked against the DNA. CDR1 is TSWWSYY and CDR2 is QGS in the germline V gene. This CDR3 contains 17 residues. The CDR3 DNA follows: TGTGCTCTTGGGGAACCGGGGTGGGGGATACTAACCGATAAACTCATATTT. Translated: CALGEPGWGILTDKLIF.

Note on this clone: TCRdb lists the protein of a much larger clone for this DNA, which differs at residue 12, so this is likely a read error; the protein given here is translated from the DNA itself. The chain links TRDV2 to TRDJ1; TRDD3 agrees at 10 bases. The J gene, missing from TCRdb, was assigned here through DNA to germline matching. Trimming removed 4 bases from V and 4 bases from J; junction bases left unmatched: 17. Germline V gives CDR1 GEAIGNYY, CDR2 EKD. CDR3 size: 18 residues. This CDR3 reads CACDLLRWGITTHDKLIF. The CDR3 coding sequence is TGTGCCTGTGATCTTCTCCGCTGGGGGATAACTACCCACGATAAACTCATCTTT.

With respect to this clone: TCRdb lists the protein of a much larger clone for this DNA, which differs at residue 10, so this is likely a read error; the protein given here is translated from the DNA itself. The chain carries TRDV2 and TRDJ3, with TRDD3 identical over 11 bases. The J gene, missing from TCRdb, was assigned here through DNA to germline matching. Per the germline V gene, CDR1 is GEAIGNYY and CDR2 is EKD. The V segment lost 2 bases and the J segment 0 bases; nucleotides outside the gene matches: 5. The CDR3 loop spans 19 amino acids. The CDR3 region is CACDKVLGDSSWDTRQMFF. The DNA of the CDR3 is TGTGCCTGTGACAAAGTACTGGGGGATAGCTCCTGGGACACCCGACAGATGTTTTTC.

This clone is large in the sample. This sequence joins TRDV2 and TRDJ1, with 8 bases fitting TRDD3. Germline V CDR1 and CDR2: GEAIGNYY, EKD. Trimming at V came to 0 bases and at J to 0 bases, leaving 5 bases not matched to a gene. This CDR3 spans 16 amino acids. CDR3: CACDTVILGDTDKLIF. In DNA, the CDR3 is TGTGCCTGTGACACCGTGATACTGGGGGACACCGATAAACTCATCTTT.

To note about this clone: TCRdb records a much larger clone's protein for this DNA, with a difference at residue 8 that likely arises from a read error; the protein given is the translation of the DNA. V is TRDV2 and J is TRDJ2; TRDD3 aligns across 8 bases. No J gene was available from TCRdb, and it was assigned here by a germline match of the DNA. CDR3 length equals 15 residues. Germline lookup yields CDR1 GEAIGNYY and CDR2 EKD. V was clipped by 0 bases and J by 2 bases; unmatched bases: 1. CDR3 protein: CACDTWGMLTAQLFF. CDR3 nucleotide sequence: TGTGCCTGTGACACCTGGGGGATGTTGACAGCACAACTCTTCTTT.